The 31 T cell receptor beta chains below come from one sample, sequenced in a study of blood T cell repertoires in COVID-19. TCRdb's copy holds only in-frame clones and misses some; the assay was immunoSEQ multiplex PCR. The sample shows 70,000 to 100,000 clones, around 82% of them seen only once. Sequencing was carried out using peripheral blood. These receptors were obtained from a man over 45 with active or convalescent COVID-19.

This clone appeared once. V usage is TRBV5-4 and J usage is TRBJ1-6; the match to TRBD1 covers 10 bases. The V and J ends lost 0 bases and 12 bases, in that order; junction bases with no gene match: 3. Germline V lookup: CDR1 SGHNT, CDR2 YYREEE (reference sequence). The length of the CDR3 is 14 residues. This chain's CDR3 is CASSLGTGGQPLHF. CDR3 nucleotides: TGTGCCAGCAGCTTGGGGACAGGGGGTCAACCCCTCCACTTT.

This clone was observed a single time. The genes are TRBV7-5 and TRBJ2-3; TRBD1, the D gene given by the table, was not confirmed from the DNA. TRBV7-5 is a pseudogene locus. The CDR3 has 14 residues. The CDR3 region is CVRSPWQGGDTQYF. The CDR3 DNA is TGTGTCAGAAGCCCGTGGCAGGGGGGAGATACGCAGTATTTT.

The CDR3: CASSKGQAYNEQFF. The DNA for the CDR3 is TGTGCCAGTAGCAAGGGACAGGCCTACAATGAGCAGTTCTTC. The chain has TRBV19 and TRBJ2-1; 8 bases match TRBD1. CDR1 and CDR2 (germline): LNHDA, SQIVND (reference sequence). J was trimmed by 2 bases and V by 6 bases; bases with no gene match: 3. The CDR3 is 14 amino acids.

The V call is TRBV19, the J call TRBJ1-4, with 8 bases identical to TRBD1. The germline gives CDR1 LNHDA, CDR2 SQIVND (reference sequence). The trim removed 1 base at V and 7 bases at J, leaving 5 bases unmatched. The CDR3 is 15 residues long. The DNA for the CDR3 is TGTGCCAGTAGTATAGTGGACAGGGCTCGTGAAAAACTGTTTTTT. Translation: CASSIVDRAREKLFF.

The V call is TRBV27, the J call TRBJ2-5, with D perhaps matching TRBD1 (6 bases). This CDR3 contains 13 residues. Trimming left V 3 bases short and J 7 bases short, with 12 bases between. CDR1 MNHEY and CDR2 SMNVEV come from the germline V gene (reference sequence). CDR3 loop: CASSFAGVGTQYF. CDR3 in DNA: TGTGCCAGCAGTTTCGCAGGGGTGGGGACCCAGTACTTC.

The CDR3 nucleotides read TGTGCCAGTAGTGTCGGACAAGATTACGAGCAGTACGTC. Translation: CASSVGQDYEQYV. The rearrangement joins TRBV19 to TRBJ2-7; the D gene is possibly TRBD1 (5 bases). V dropped 5 bases and J dropped 4 bases, with 12 bases sitting between them. The CDR3 is 13 amino acids. CDR1 and CDR2 (germline): LNHDA, SQIVND (reference sequence).

The chain is built from TRBV5-1 and TRBJ2-2; TRBD1 might be the D (7 bases). V gave up 0 bases and J gave up 7 bases, with 10 bases separating them. The CDR3 runs 14 residues. The germline V gene has CDR1 SGHRS and CDR2 YFSETQ. In nucleotides, the CDR3 is TGCGCCAGCAGCTTGGCCCAGGGGGGCGGGGAGCTGTTTTTT. Its protein product is CASSLAQGGGELFF.

The gene calls are TRBV5-1 and TRBJ1-1; maybe TRBD1 (6 bases). This CDR3 is 16 amino acids long. Germline CDR1 SGHRS, CDR2 YFSETQ. Trimming took 3 bases from V and 0 from J, leaving 15 bases between them. The CDR3 nucleotides are TGCGCCAGCAGCTCCGACCCGGACAGCGTGAACACTGAAGCTTTCTTT. This translates into CASSSDPDSVNTEAFF.

The chain couples TRBV18 to TRBJ1-5, with 8 bases that match TRBD1. V shed 6 bases, J shed 6 bases, and the junction held 13 bases outside the gene matches. The germline gives CDR1 KGHSH, CDR2 LQKENI. This CDR3 spans 16 amino acids. DNA for the CDR3: TGTGCCAGCTCTCCCATGGGACAGGCAAGGGGTCAGCCCCAGCATTTT. It specifies CASSPMGQARGQPQHF.

The genes are TRBV19 and TRBJ1-1, with D uncertain. The germline V gene encodes CDR1 LNHDA and CDR2 SQIVND (reference sequence). Trimming took 5 bases from V and 3 from J, leaving 19 bases between them. The CDR3 has 16 amino acids. The CDR3 sequence: CASSSGSWRGYTEAFF. The CDR3 region has the DNA TGTGCCAGTAGTTCCGGGAGTTGGCGGGGATACACTGAAGCTTTCTTT.

V usage is TRBV4-1 and J usage is TRBJ2-2; maybe TRBD1 (5 bases). The V end was cut by 2 bases, the J end by 4 bases, with 11 bases between. This CDR3 contains 15 residues. Germline V CDR1 and CDR2: MGHRA, YSYEKL. The CDR3 nucleotides read TGCGCCAGCAGCCAACCTTGGACAACCACCGGGGAGCTGTTTTTT. Its translation: CASSQPWTTTGELFF.

This clone appeared a few times. The V gene is TRBV11-2, the J gene TRBJ2-2; 7 bases match TRBD1. Germline values: CDR1 SGHAT, CDR2 FQNNGV. The V segment lost 0 bases and the J segment 7 bases; nucleotides outside the gene matches: 5. The length of the CDR3 is 15 residues. The chain's CDR3 is CASSLEAGGYGELFF. The CDR3, as DNA: TGTGCCAGCAGCTTAGAAGCAGGGGGATACGGGGAGCTGTTTTTT.

The rearrangement links TRBV7-7 to TRBJ1-4; 9 nucleotides align to TRBD1. The germline gives CDR1 SSHAT, CDR2 FNYEAQ (reference sequence). V lost 1 base, J lost 1 base, and 1 base stayed unmatched. The CDR3 loop spans 16 amino acids. CDR3 bases: TGTGCCAGCAGCTTAGGGACAGGGGAAACTAATGAAAAACTGTTTTTT. This translates into CASSLGTGETNEKLFF.

The CDR3 here is CASSLEGVTDTQYF. In DNA, the CDR3 is TGCGCCAGCAGCTTAGAGGGAGTCACAGATACGCAGTATTTT. The chain couples TRBV5-1 to TRBJ2-3, with D maybe TRBD2 (5 bases). There are 14 residues in the CDR3. Germline values: CDR1 SGHRS, CDR2 YFSETQ. Trimming left V 2 bases short and J 2 bases short, with 9 bases between.

The J gene is TRBJ1-1, the V gene TRBV11-2, with TRBD1 as a possible D gene (5 bases). The CDR3 runs 15 residues. V lost 2 bases and J lost 1, with 11 bases in between. Germline V CDR1 and CDR2: SGHAT, FQNNGV. The CDR3 region is CASSLQGSGNTEAFF. For the CDR3, the DNA is TGTGCCAGCAGCTTACAGGGTTCGGGGAACACTGAAGCTTTCTTT.

This chain joins TRBV6-1 and TRBJ1-2; weak D call: TRBD1 (5 bases). The V and J ends lost 2 bases and 6 bases respectively, with 19 bases between them. Looked up from germline, CDR1 is MNHNS and CDR2 is SASEGT. The CDR3 length is 16 residues. Here the CDR3 reads CASSEWLDTTADGYTF. In DNA, the CDR3 is TGTGCCAGCAGTGAATGGTTGGACACTACTGCGGATGGCTACACCTTC.

V and J are TRBV6-5 and TRBJ1-2; D remains unclear. This CDR3 region has 14 residues. Germline V gene lookup returns CDR1 MNHEY and CDR2 SVGAGI. Trimming took off 0 bases at V and 7 bases at J, with 12 bases between the two ends. The CDR3 here is CASSYSSGRLGYTF. CDR3 DNA: TGTGCCAGCAGTTACTCGAGTGGGAGGCTTGGCTACACCTTC.

A few counts support this clone. The J gene is TRBJ1-5, the V gene TRBV29-1; 7 bases fit TRBD1. Germline CDR1 and CDR2: SQVTM and ANQGSEA. CDR3 length equals 13 residues. Unmatched junction bases numbered 7, after V lost 5 bases and J lost 6 bases. CDR3 bases: TGCAGCGTTCAAGGGGGCGTCTCTCAGCCCCAGCATTTT. It yields the protein CSVQGGVSQPQHF. The whole variable domain, filled in from reference TRBV29-1 and TRBJ1-5, reads SAVISQKPSRDICQRGTSLTIQCQVDSQVTMMFWYRQQPGQSLTLIATANQGSEATYESGFVIDKFPISRPNLTFSTLTVSNMSPEDSSIYLCSVQGGVSQPQHFGDGTRLSIL.

A single count supports this clone. This chain joins TRBV11-2 and TRBJ1-1; D remains ambiguous. V was trimmed by 2 bases and J by 2 bases, leaving 6 bases between them. CDR3 length: 13 amino acids. CDR1 and CDR2 (germline): SGHAT, FQNNGV. The CDR3 coding sequence is TGTGCCAGCAGCTTATCCAGTAACACTGAAGCTTTCTTT. Protein sequence: CASSLSSNTEAFF.

This chain connects TRBV5-5 to TRBJ2-1, with 7 nucleotides matching TRBD1. Germline trimming cut 0 bases from V and 7 bases from J; bases unmatched to any gene: 1. This CDR3 comprises 13 residues. Germline V lookup: CDR1 SGHKS, CDR2 YYEKEE (reference sequence). Written as DNA, the CDR3 is TGTGCCAGCAGCTTGGGACAGGGAAATGAGCAGTTCTTC. Protein product: CASSLGQGNEQFF.

The rearrangement joins TRBV3-1 (or the pseudogene TRBV3-2) to TRBJ2-3; 8 bases align to TRBD1. V lost 4 bases to trimming and J lost 0 bases; unmatched junction nucleotides: 6. This CDR3 is 16 amino acids long. The germline gives CDR1 LGHDT, CDR2 YNNKEL (reference sequence). In DNA form, the CDR3 reads TGTGCCAGCAGCCCTGACAGGGGTGTCAGCACAGATACGCAGTATTTT. It is translated as CASSPDRGVSTDTQYF.

This clone was seen a few times. The chain couples TRBV6-5 to TRBJ1-1; D is perhaps TRBD1 (5 bases). There are 12 residues in the CDR3. V dropped 7 bases and J dropped 1 base, with 7 bases sitting between them. In germline, CDR1 is MNHEY, CDR2 SVGAGI. The CDR3 DNA sequence: TGTGCCAGCAAGGGGCCGAACACTGAAGCTTTCTTT. Translation gives CASKGPNTEAFF.

This chain uses TRBV10-3 with TRBJ1-1; D may be TRBD1 (5 bases). The V gene lost 3 bases and the J gene lost 0 bases, with 11 bases spanning the gap. The CDR3 runs to 15 residues. Germline V gene data show CDR1 as ENHRY and CDR2 as SYGVKD. CDR3 residues: CAISDGGQLNTEAFF. The CDR3 nucleotides read TGTGCCATCAGTGATGGTGGACAACTGAACACTGAAGCTTTCTTT.

V is TRBV14 and J is TRBJ2-2; TRBD1 matches at 9 bases. V shed 4 bases and J 0 bases; nucleotides not matched to a gene: 3. This CDR3 has 16 residues. CDR1 is SGHDN and CDR2 is FVKESK in the germline V gene. The CDR3 here is CASSLRTGANTGELFF. CDR3 sequence (DNA): TGTGCCAGCAGCCTGAGGACAGGGGCGAACACCGGGGAGCTGTTTTTT.

This rearrangement joins TRBV24-1 to TRBJ2-3, with TRBD2 as a possible D gene (6 bases). Per the germline V gene, CDR1 is KGHDR and CDR2 is SFDVKD. Trimming took 1 base from V and 6 from J, leaving 13 bases between them. The CDR3 spans 15 residues. The CDR3 region has the DNA TGTGCCACCAGTGATTTAGGCAGGGCGGGGGATACGCAGTATTTT. This codes for CATSDLGRAGDTQYF.

Of note for this clone: Other DNA sequences in this specimen translate into the identical CDR3. The chain is built from TRBV12-3 or TRBV12-4 and TRBJ1-4; maybe TRBD1 (5 bases). The V and J ends lost 6 bases and 7 bases respectively, with 9 bases between them. This CDR3 spans 12 amino acids. CDR3 sequence (DNA): TGTGCCAGCAGCCTCCAGGGTGAAAAACTGTTTTTT. This translates into CASSLQGEKLFF.

J is TRBJ2-2 and V is TRBV5-6, with TRBD2 as a possible D gene (5 bases). The V gene's germline CDR1 is SGHDT and CDR2 YYEEEE. The CDR3 totals 15 residues. Trimming cost V 1 base and J 0 bases, with 7 bases left between them. The CDR3 DNA reads as TGTGCCAGCAGCTTGCACGGGGCGAACACCGGGGAGCTGTTTTTT. Translated, it gives CASSLHGANTGELFF.

The chain joins TRBV10-1 to TRBJ2-5; the match to TRBD1 covers 7 bases. Germline trimming cut 6 bases from V and 5 bases from J; bases unmatched to any gene: 6. The CDR3 sequence is 13 residues long. In germline, CDR1 is WNHNN, CDR2 SYGVQD (reference sequence). CDR3 DNA: TGCGCCAGCAGCCGCGAGGGGGCGGAGACCCAGTACTTC. Amino acid sequence: CASSREGAETQYF.

This sequence joins TRBV5-1 and TRBJ2-5, with 13 bases that match TRBD2. The trim removed 4 bases at V and 0 bases at J, leaving 6 bases unmatched. The CDR3 loop spans 17 amino acids. Germline loops: CDR1 SGHRS, CDR2 YFSETQ. This CDR3 is CASSRLAGGGYQETQYF. CDR3 nucleotide sequence: TGCGCCAGCAGCCGACTAGCGGGGGGCGGGTACCAAGAGACCCAGTACTTC.

The chain joins TRBV5-1 to TRBJ2-1, with 11 positions matching TRBD2. The V and J ends lost 7 bases and 5 bases, in that order; junction bases with no gene match: 8. CDR1 and CDR2 (germline): SGHRS, YFSETQ. The CDR3 extends over 15 amino acids. The CDR3 loop is CASRSSGGLDNEQFF. CDR3 nucleotides: TGCGCCAGCCGTTCTAGCGGGGGGCTCGACAATGAGCAGTTCTTC.

The chain carries TRBV10-1 and TRBJ2-2, with a possible D match to TRBD1 (5 bases). The germline V and J ends were trimmed by 6 bases and 4 bases, with 9 bases remaining between them. This CDR3 is built from 13 residues. Germline V gene lookup returns CDR1 WNHNN and CDR2 SYGVQD (reference sequence). The DNA for the CDR3 is TGCGCCAGCAGCCTGACAGCCACCGGGGAGCTGTTTTTT. This translates into CASSLTATGELFF.